These 15 T cell receptor beta chains share one sample of origin, sequenced in a study of blood T cell repertoires in COVID-19. The assay was immunoSEQ multiplex PCR, and TCRdb's table has in-frame clones only and misses some. The sample carries 300,000 to 400,000 clones, approximately 91% recorded once. The sequenced sample consisted of peripheral blood. The origin of the receptors is a woman in her 70s with COVID-19, enrolled during active disease.

V and J are TRBV5-6 and TRBJ1-2; the D gene is possibly TRBD1 (5 bases). Per germline, CDR1 SGHDT and CDR2 YYEEEE. With 3 bases removed from V and 4 bases from J, the gap between germline ends came to 16 bases. This CDR3 has 15 residues. CDR3 amino acids: CASSSRRGEIYGYTF. CDR3 coding DNA: TGTGCCAGCAGCTCGCGGAGGGGCGAGATCTATGGCTACACCTTC.

The chain joins TRBV10-1 to TRBJ2-3; tentatively, D is TRBD2 (6 bases). V shed 2 bases and J shed 3 bases, with 6 bases lying between them. Germline V CDR1 and CDR2: WNHNN, SYGVQD (reference sequence). The CDR3 runs to 13 residues. CDR3 DNA: TGCGCCAGCAGTGAGGCGGGGACAGATACGCAGTATTTT. Translated, it gives CASSEAGTDTQYF.

V and J are TRBV28 and TRBJ1-2; TRBD1 agrees at 8 bases. The J segment lost 4 bases and the V segment lost 5 bases, leaving 3 bases of the junction unmatched. The germline V gene encodes CDR1 MDHEN and CDR2 SYDVKM. This CDR3 has 13 residues. The CDR3 DNA follows: TGTGCCAGCAGTGCAGGGGGCGGCTATGGCTACACCTTC. Residues: CASSAGGGYGYTF.

The chain carries TRBV7-9 and TRBJ1-2, with D unresolved. Trimming took off 6 bases at V and 8 bases at J, with 13 bases between the two ends. CDR1 is SEHNR, CDR2 FQNEAQ, per germline (reference sequence). The CDR3 has 12 residues. CDR3 nucleotides: TGTGCCAGCAGTTTCGAGGATCGAGGCTACACCTTC. Protein: CASSFEDRGYTF.

This chain uses TRBV10-3 with TRBJ1-3; D is possibly TRBD1 (5 bases). Trimming pared 5 bases from V and 0 bases from J, leaving 14 bases between. This CDR3 comprises 16 residues. The V gene's germline CDR1 is ENHRY and CDR2 SYGVKD. CDR3 sequence (DNA): TGTGCCATCAGTACAGGCCCCATACGCTCTGGAAACACCATATATTTT. Translating gives CAISTGPIRSGNTIYF.

The chain couples TRBV4-1 to TRBJ1-4; maybe TRBD1 (5 bases). V gave up 1 base and J gave up 7 bases, with 13 bases separating them. This CDR3 is built from 15 residues. In germline, CDR1 is MGHRA, CDR2 YSYEKL. Written as DNA, the CDR3 is TGCGCCAGCAGCCAAGGAAGGCCAGGGTCTGAAAAACTGTTTTTT. It specifies CASSQGRPGSEKLFF.

J is TRBJ2-3 and V is TRBV7-2, with a tentative D call TRBD2 (5 bases). The CDR3 spans 14 residues. Germline loops: CDR1 SGHTA, CDR2 FQGNSA. V was cut by 4 bases and J by 6 bases, with 14 bases left in between. CDR3 protein: CASSSRLAMDTQYF. The CDR3 nucleotides are TGTGCCAGCAGCTCGCGGTTAGCGATGGATACGCAGTATTTT. Supplemented by reference TRBV7-2 and TRBJ2-3, the full variable domain reads GAGVSQSPSNKVTEKGKDVELRCDPISGHTALYWYRQSLGQGLEFLIYFQGNSAPDKSGLPSDRFSAERTGGSVSTLTIQRTQQEDSAVYLCASSSRLAMDTQYFGPGTRLTVL.

This chain joins TRBV15 and TRBJ2-5; 7 nucleotides align to TRBD2. Germline CDR1 is LNHNV and CDR2 is YYDKDF (reference sequence). The CDR3 contains 14 residues. V was clipped by 5 bases and J by 5 bases; unmatched bases: 8. CDR3 in DNA: TGTGCCACCAGCCCCTCGGGGGGATGGGAGACCCAGTACTTC. Its translation is CATSPSGGWETQYF.

The J gene is TRBJ2-7, the V gene TRBV10-3, with 8 bases fitting TRBD2. Germline values: CDR1 ENHRY, CDR2 SYGVKD. Germline trimming cut 3 bases from V and 4 bases from J; bases unmatched to any gene: 8. The CDR3 spans 15 residues. The CDR3 loop is CAISDSGGRIYEQYF. Written as DNA, the CDR3 is TGTGCCATCAGTGACAGCGGGGGAAGAATTTACGAGCAGTACTTC.

The chain employs TRBV27 and TRBJ2-3; 12 nucleotides agree with TRBD2. J was trimmed by 5 bases and V by 3 bases; bases with no gene match: 9. Germline lookup yields CDR1 MNHEY and CDR2 SMNVEV (reference sequence). This CDR3 comprises 17 residues. The CDR3: CASSFRWTSGVKDTQYF. The CDR3 DNA reads as TGTGCCAGCAGTTTCCGTTGGACTAGCGGGGTTAAAGATACGCAGTATTTT.

This clone was observed a single time. The J gene is TRBJ2-7, the V gene TRBV30, with 10 bases aligning to TRBD2. The V gene's germline CDR1 is GTSNPN and CDR2 SVGIG (reference sequence). The CDR3 length is 15 residues. The ends lost 3 bases at V and 2 bases at J; junction bases unmatched: 7. The CDR3 loop reads CAWRDSGGRPYEQYF. DNA for the CDR3: TGTGCCTGGAGAGATAGCGGGGGGCGACCCTACGAGCAGTACTTC.

This clone was detected only once. The V and J genes are TRBV5-1 and TRBJ1-1; a possible D gene is TRBD1 (5 bases). Germline loops: CDR1 SGHRS, CDR2 YFSETQ. This CDR3 is built from 14 residues. Trimming removed 0 bases from V and 3 bases from J, with 9 bases in between. CDR3 loop: CASSLGGRDTEAFF. The CDR3 bases are TGCGCCAGCAGCTTGGGCGGCAGGGACACTGAAGCTTTCTTT.

V gene TRBV4-3 combines with J gene TRBJ1-3; D is uncertain. The CDR3 consists of 16 residues. Germline-derived CDR1 and CDR2 are LGHNA and YSLEER. Between the trimmed V and J ends, which lost 1 base and 0 bases, there was a span of 10 bases. DNA for the CDR3: TGCGCCAGCAGCCAAGCGTTCGGTGACTCTGGAAACACCATATATTTT. Its protein product is CASSQAFGDSGNTIYF.

The J gene is TRBJ1-1, the V gene TRBV19, with D maybe TRBD1 (5 bases). Germline CDR1 LNHDA, CDR2 SQIVND (reference sequence). V was pared by 4 bases and J by 4 bases, with 13 bases between. The CDR3 covers 14 residues. CDR3 nucleotide sequence: TGTGCCAGTAGTACCCCGAGGAGGGGCACTGAAGCTTTCTTT. It yields the protein CASSTPRRGTEAFF.

The J gene is TRBJ1-2, the V gene TRBV9; 10 nucleotides line up with TRBD1. The germline V gene encodes CDR1 SGDLS and CDR2 YYNGEE. Losses at the gene ends were 2 bases for V and 7 bases for J; bases not matched to a gene: 11. CDR3 length: 16 amino acids. The CDR3 DNA reads TGTGCCAGCAGCGTCTCCGCGCGACAGGGGGCCAGTGGCTACACCTTC. This translates into CASSVSARQGASGYTF.